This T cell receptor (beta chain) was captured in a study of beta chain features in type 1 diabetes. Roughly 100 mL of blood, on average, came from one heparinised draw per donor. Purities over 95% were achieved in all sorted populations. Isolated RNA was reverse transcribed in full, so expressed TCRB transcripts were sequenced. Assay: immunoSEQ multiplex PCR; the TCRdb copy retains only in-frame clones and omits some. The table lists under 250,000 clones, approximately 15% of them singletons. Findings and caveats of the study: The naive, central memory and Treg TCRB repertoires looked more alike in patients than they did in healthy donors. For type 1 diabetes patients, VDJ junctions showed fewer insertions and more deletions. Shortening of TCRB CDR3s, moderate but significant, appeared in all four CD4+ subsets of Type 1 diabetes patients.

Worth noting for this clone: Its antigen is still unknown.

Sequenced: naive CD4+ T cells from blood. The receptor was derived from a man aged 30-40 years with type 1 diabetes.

The CDR3 reads CASSPGTGGMNTEAFF. The CDR3 bases are TGCGCCAGCAGCCCCGGGACAGGAGGAATGAACACTGAAGCTTTCTTT. V and J are TRBV5-1 and TRBJ1-1; 8 bases line up with TRBD1. V trimming: 4 bases; J trimming: 0 bases; junction bases outside the gene matches: 8. CDR3 length equals 16 residues. From germline, CDR1 is SGHRS and CDR2 YFSETQ.